These T cell receptor beta chains were read from a single sample in a study of cytomegalovirus exposure and HLA in healthy donors. Clones were read by immunoSEQ multiplex PCR, and TCRdb kept only the in-frame ones, dropping some. The sample yields about 110,000 clones, around 86% seen once. The specimen sequenced was PBMCs. The receptors were gathered from a man aged 35-49 years in good health and CMV-seronegative. CDR3s include the opening cysteine and the closing phenylalanine or tryptophan. The D gene is left open where the match is weak. Not every row has a clone size; where given, it reads once, few, many or a size class.

TRBV6-1,.,TRBJ1-2,.,TGTGCCAGCAGGCGGGATAAGGACTATGGCTACACCTTC,CASRRDKDYGYTF
TRBV4-3,.,TRBJ1-3,.,TGCGCCAGCAGCCAAGCCCTACAGGGAACTGGAAACACCATATATTTT,CASSQALQGTGNTIYF
TRBV30,.,TRBJ2-5,.,TGTGCCTGGAGTCCTCTTTTGGAGACCCAGTACTTC,CAWSPLLETQYF
TRBV5-1,.,TRBJ2-7,.,TGCGCCAGCAGCTTGTCCCCCGGAGGAAGGTACGAGCAGTACTTC,CASSLSPGGRYEQYF
TRBV6-5,.,TRBJ1-1,.,TGTGCCAGCAGGTCCGGGGTGGGAGCTTTCTTT,CASRSGVGAFF
TRBV5-4,.,TRBJ1-1,.,TGTGCCAGCAGCTTGGGCCGCTCCCAGGACACTGAAGCTTTCTTT,CASSLGRSQDTEAFF
TRBV18,.,TRBJ2-7,.,TGTGCCAGCTCACCCCAGTCCTACGAGCAGTACTTC,CASSPQSYEQYF
TRBV5-1,TRBD1,TRBJ1-1,.,TGCGCCAGCAGCTTGGCTCAGGGGGCAACTGAAGCTTTCTTT,CASSLAQGATEAFF
TRBV7-9,TRBD1,TRBJ1-2,.,TGTGCCAGCACCCCAGGGGGTGGCTACACCTTC,CASTPGGGYTF
TRBV7-2,TRBD1,TRBJ1-6,.,TGTGCCAGCAGCTTAAACCCCCTGGGACAGCCTAATTCACCCCTCCACTTT,CASSLNPLGQPNSPLHF
TRBV25-1,.,TRBJ2-5,.,TGTGCCAGCAGGGCCGGGACAACAACCCAAGAGACCCAGTACTTC,CASRAGTTTQETQYF
TRBV6-1,TRBD1,TRBJ2-1,.,TGTGCCAGCAGGGGACAGAGAAGCTCCTACAATGAGCAGTTCTTC,CASRGQRSSYNEQFF
TRBV18,.,TRBJ1-2,.,TGTGCCAGCTCACCAGCCCTCTATGAGGGCTACACCTTC,CASSPALYEGYTF
TRBV30,.,TRBJ1-6,.,TGTGCCTGGAGTGGGCAGGGACACCCCGGTTCACCCCTCCACTTT,CAWSGQGHPGSPLHF
TRBV9,TRBD2,TRBJ2-3,.,TGTGCCAGCAGCGTTATTGCTAGCGGGGGCACAGATACGCAGTATTTT,CASSVIASGGTDTQYF
TRBV13,.,TRBJ1-1,.,TGTGCCAGCAGCATACAGGGCCCGAACACTGAAGCTTTCTTT,CASSIQGPNTEAFF
TRBV7-6,TRBD2,TRBJ2-3,.,TGTGCCAGCAGCTTAGGGACTAGCGGGGGTGGAGATACGCAGTATTTT,CASSLGTSGGGDTQYF
TRBV4-1,.,TRBJ1-1,.,TGCGCCAGCAGCCAAGGGGAGCGGTTGGGCACTGAAGCTTTCTTT,CASSQGERLGTEAFF
TRBV29-1,TRBD1,TRBJ2-7,.,TGCAGCGTTGGAAGGAGACAGGGGGCCTACGAGCAGTACTTC,CSVGRRQGAYEQYF
TRBV19,.,TRBJ2-7,.,TGTGCCAGTAGTATGCAGGGTAAGCCGTCGGGCTACGAGCAGTACTTC,CASSMQGKPSGYEQYF
TRBV2,.,TRBJ1-2,.,TGTGCCAGCAGTGAAGCGCGGGGCTCGGGAGGCTACACCTTC,CASSEARGSGGYTF
TRBV30,TRBD2,TRBJ2-7,once,TGTGCCTGGAGTCAACTAGCGGGGGGCGAGCAGTACTTC,CAWSQLAGGEQYF
TRBV28,.,TRBJ1-2,.,TGTGCCAGCACCCTGGCGGGGTACGGCTATGGCTACACCTTC,CASTLAGYGYGYTF
TRBV9,.,TRBJ1-1,.,TGTGCCAGCAGCGTAGGTTCACAGGGTTCTGACACTGAAGCTTTCTTT,CASSVGSQGSDTEAFF
TRBV27,.,TRBJ1-4,.,TGTGCCAGCAGCCAAAGAGGGTTTTTTAATGAAAAACTGTTTTTT,CASSQRGFFNEKLFF
TRBV5-4,.,TRBJ2-7,.,TGTGCCAGCAGCCCGAGACAGGCCGTCGGGGACGAGCAGTACTTC,CASSPRQAVGDEQYF
TRBV28,.,TRBJ1-5,once,TGTGCCAGCAGTTCGGGGGGTCGCAATCAGCCCCAGCATTTT,CASSSGGRNQPQHF
TRBV2,.,TRBJ2-4,.,TGTGCCAGCAGAAACAGCAGTTTACCCAAAAACATTCAGTACTTC,CASRNSSLPKNIQYF
TRBV7-9,.,TRBJ2-7,.,TGTGCCAGCAGCCCACTCAGGTCAGACTACGAGCAGTACTTC,CASSPLRSDYEQYF
TRBV27,.,TRBJ2-1,.,TGTGCCAGCAGTGCCCAAAAAGTGGCAGGGATATATGAGCAGTTCTTC,CASSAQKVAGIYEQFF
TRBV25-1,.,TRBJ2-7,.,TGTGCCAGCAGTAGCATATACGAGCAGTACTTC,CASSSIYEQYF
TRBV28,TRBD1,TRBJ2-7,.,TGTGCCAGCAGTCTGGGGACAGGACGAGTAAACTACGAGCAGTACTTC,CASSLGTGRVNYEQYF
TRBV27,TRBD2,TRBJ2-3,.,TGTGCCAGCAGATCTCAGCGGGGATACACAGATACGCAGTATTTT,CASRSQRGYTDTQYF
TRBV4-1,.,TRBJ2-1,.,TGCGCCAGCAGCCTCCGTCGGGGGAATGAGCAGTTCTTC,CASSLRRGNEQFF
TRBV28,.,TRBJ1-2,.,TGTGCCAGCAGTTTAGCAGGGAACTATGGCTACACCTTC,CASSLAGNYGYTF
TRBV5-1,.,TRBJ1-1,once,TGCGCCAGCAGCTTGGTCCAGGGAGGCACTGAAGCTTTCTTT,CASSLVQGGTEAFF
TRBV28,.,TRBJ1-5,.,TGTGCCAGCAGTTTGGGCCCGGTCAATCAGCCCCAGCATTTT,CASSLGPVNQPQHF
TRBV4-2,.,TRBJ2-7,.,TGTGCCAGCAGCCAAGAAGGCGGGGGCGAAGGCTACGAGCAGTACTTC,CASSQEGGGEGYEQYF
TRBV2,.,TRBJ1-6,.,TGTGCCAGCAGTGGAGGTATTAATAATTCACCCCTCCACTTT,CASSGGINNSPLHF
TRBV29-1,.,TRBJ1-4,once,TGCAGCGTTGGACTGAGGGAAAAACTGTTTTTT,CSVGLREKLFF
TRBV5-1,TRBD1,TRBJ1-2,.,TGCGCCAGCAGCCGAGACAGGGCTGAGGGGTGCTACACCTTC,CASSRDRAEGCYTF
TRBV29-1,TRBD2,TRBJ2-1,.,TGCAGCGTTGAATTCCGGGTGGGGGGGGATGAGCAGTTCTTC,CSVEFRVGGDEQFF
TRBV25-1,TRBD1,TRBJ1-4,.,TGTGCCAGCAGGGGGACAGCACCAACTAATGAAAAACTGTTTTTT,CASRGTAPTNEKLFF
TRBV19,.,TRBJ2-7,.,TGTGCCAGTAGTGTTCAGGGAGGCGAGCAGTACTTC,CASSVQGGEQYF